The T cell receptor beta chain described here comes from a study of blood T cell repertoires in COVID-19. As for the study in general: The cDNA or gDNA used as material had been derived from T cells, B-cell-depleted T cells, or PBMCs.

In the original workflow: Estimation of nucleated cell counts relied on the amplification of reference gene primers. Here immunoSEQ multiplex PCR was the method, and the copy in TCRdb shows in-frame clones only, minus some. V and J calls and clone size are as listed in that table; D and trimming were resolved from the DNA. The data hold 25,000 to 35,000 clones, with more than 85% observed a single time. In germline, CDR1 is MNHEY, CDR2 SVGAGI. The length of the CDR3 is 14 residues. The J segment lost 5 bases and the V segment lost 6 bases, leaving 6 bases of the junction unmatched. This receptor was identified in a human donor in a cohort sampled during active COVID-19. The genes are TRBV6-5 and TRBJ1-4; 7 bases are a match to TRBD1. Material for sequencing was peripheral blood. In DNA form, the CDR3 reads TGTGCCAGCAGCACCGGGACAGAGAATGAAAAACTGTTTTTT. This sequence encodes CASSTGTENEKLFF.